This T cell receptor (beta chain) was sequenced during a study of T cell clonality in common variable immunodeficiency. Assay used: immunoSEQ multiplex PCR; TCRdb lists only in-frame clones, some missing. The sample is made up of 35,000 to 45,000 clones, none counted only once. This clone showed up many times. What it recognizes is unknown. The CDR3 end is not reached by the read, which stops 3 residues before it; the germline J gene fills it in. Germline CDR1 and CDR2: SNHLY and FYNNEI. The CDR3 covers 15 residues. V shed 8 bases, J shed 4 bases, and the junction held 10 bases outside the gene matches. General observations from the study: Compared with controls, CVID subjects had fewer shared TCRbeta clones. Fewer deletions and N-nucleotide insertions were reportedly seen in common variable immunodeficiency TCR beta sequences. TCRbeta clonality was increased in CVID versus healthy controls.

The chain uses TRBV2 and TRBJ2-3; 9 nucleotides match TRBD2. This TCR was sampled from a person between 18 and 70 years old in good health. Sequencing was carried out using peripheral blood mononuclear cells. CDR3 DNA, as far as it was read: TGTGCCAGCCTTGGGAATAGCGGGAGAGCAGATACG. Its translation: CASLGNSGRADT. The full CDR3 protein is CASLGNSGRADTQYF. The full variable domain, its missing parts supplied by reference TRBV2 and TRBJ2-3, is EPEVTQTPSHQVTQMGQEVILRCVPISNHLYFYWYRQILGQKVEFLVSFYNNEISEKSEIFDDQFSVERPDGSNFTLKIRSTKLEDSAMYFCASLGNSGRADTQYFGPGTRLTVL.